This TCR beta chain derives from a study of T cells in Graves' hyperthyroidism and ophthalmopathy. TCR beta CDR3 regions were amplified from RNA. Carried out on the TCR CDR3, a first-round RT-PCR used the HTBI primer set. TCRdb re-called the multiplex PCR reads with MiXCR, one entry per CDR3 protein. Of roughly 400,000 distinct CDR3 sequences listed, around 25% are singletons. As regards this clonotype: A read error may account for a junction end that differs from germline.

CDR1 LNHNV and CDR2 YYDKDF come from the germline V gene (reference sequence). The CDR3 length is 20 residues. The V and J genes are TRBV15 and TRBJ2-3; 8 positions agree with TRBD1. Source material: blood. The sequence came from a man between 50 and 59 years old with Graves' hyperthyroidism. CDR3 region: CPTSRDYLQHRTGSTDTQYF. DNA for the CDR3: TGTCCCACCAGCAGAGATTACCTCCAGCATAGGACAGGGAGCACAGATACGCAGTATTTT.